The entry below describes one TCR beta chain. This specimen comes from a study of control samples from healthy donors and cancer patients. The CDR3 runs to 15 residues. CDR1 and CDR2 (germline): KGHSH, LQKENI. V lost 2 bases, J lost 1 base, and 8 bases lay in between. Using immunoSEQ multiplex PCR, the repertoire was profiled, and TCRdb retains in-frame clones only, with some absent. The sample holds 90,000 to 100,000 clones, approximately 81% seen once. This TCR was sampled from a woman aged 30 to 39 in good health. The genes are TRBV18 and TRBJ1-4; a possible D gene is TRBD1 (5 bases). The specimen sequenced was blood. In nucleotides, the CDR3 is TGTGCCAGCTCACCAATCGGGGGAACTAATGAAAAACTGTTTTTT. It is translated as CASSPIGGTNEKLFF. The complete variable domain, with remaining parts taken from reference TRBV18 and TRBJ1-4, reads NAGVMQNPRHLVRRRGQEARLRCSPMKGHSHVYWYRQLPEEGLKFMVYLQKENIIDESGMPKERFSAEFPKEGPSILRIQQVVRGDSAAYFCASSPIGGTNEKLFFGSGTQLSVL.